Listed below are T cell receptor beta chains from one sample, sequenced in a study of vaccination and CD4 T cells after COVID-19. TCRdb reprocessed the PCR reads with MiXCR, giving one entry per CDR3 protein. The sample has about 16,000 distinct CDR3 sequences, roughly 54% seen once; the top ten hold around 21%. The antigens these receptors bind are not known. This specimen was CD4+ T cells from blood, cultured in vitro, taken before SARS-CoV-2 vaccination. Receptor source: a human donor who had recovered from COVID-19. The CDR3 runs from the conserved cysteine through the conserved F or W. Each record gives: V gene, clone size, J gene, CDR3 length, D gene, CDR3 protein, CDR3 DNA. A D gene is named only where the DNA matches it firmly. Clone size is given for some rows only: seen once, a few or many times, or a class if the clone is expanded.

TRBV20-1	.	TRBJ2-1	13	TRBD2	CSATGLAGDEQFF	TGCAGTGCTACCGGACTAGCGGGAGACGAGCAGTTCTTC
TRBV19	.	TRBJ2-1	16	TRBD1	CASSNRGLVFANEQFF	TGTGCCAGTAGTAACAGGGGGCTTGTTTTTGCCAATGAGCAGTTCTTC
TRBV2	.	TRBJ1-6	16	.	CASTLPTATYNSPLHF	TGTGCCAGCACCCTCCCGACAGCTACTTATAATTCACCCCTCCACTTT
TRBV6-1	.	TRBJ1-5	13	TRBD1	CASSQGASQPQHF	TGTGCCAGTTCACAGGGGGCGAGTCAGCCCCAGCATTTT
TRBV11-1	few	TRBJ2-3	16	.	CASSFGADTHTDTQYF	TGTGCCAGCAGCTTCGGGGCAGACACACACACAGATACGCAGTATTTT
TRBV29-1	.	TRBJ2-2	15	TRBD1	CSVEGQDTYTGELFF	TGCAGCGTTGAGGGACAGGACACGTACACCGGGGAGCTGTTTTTT
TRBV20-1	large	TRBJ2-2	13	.	CSASLPLTGELFF	TGCAGTGCTAGTTTACCCCTTACCGGGGAGCTGTTTTTT
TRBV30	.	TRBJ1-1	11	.	CAWGGLAEAFF	TGTGCCTGGGGTGGGTTGGCTGAAGCTTTCTTT
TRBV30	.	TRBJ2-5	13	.	CAWSADSQETQYF	TGTGCCTGGAGTGCGGACAGCCAAGAGACCCAGTACTTC
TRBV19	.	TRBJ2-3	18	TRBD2	CASSMWARREGPTDTQYF	TGTGCCAGTAGTATGTGGGCGCGGCGGGAGGGCCCCACAGATACGCAGTATTTT
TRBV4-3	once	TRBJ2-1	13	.	CASSQERYNEQFF	TGCGCCAGCAGCCAAGAAAGATACAATGAGCAGTTCTTC
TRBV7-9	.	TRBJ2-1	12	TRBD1	CASSEGTGRSLF	TGTGCCAGCAGCGAGGGGACAGGCCGAAGTCTCTTC
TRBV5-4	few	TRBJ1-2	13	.	CAGYREGDYGYTF	TGTGCCGGATACAGGGAGGGGGACTATGGCTACACCTTC